Detailed here is one TCR beta chain. Produced via immunoSEQ multiplex PCR; TCRdb's table is partial and in-frame only. The sample includes more than 550,000 clones, around 87% of them seen just once. The sample is drawn from a study of shared T cell receptors in the human thymus. This CDR3 has 15 amino acids. Trimming removed 2 bases from V and 7 bases from J; junction bases left unmatched: 9. CDR1 is SNHLY and CDR2 is FYNNEI in the germline V gene. The same data also went into a second study, on human thymus T cells.

The sample was thymocytes. This TCR derives from a boy in the first two years of life with a congenital heart defect. V usage is TRBV2 and J usage is TRBJ1-2, with 8 bases lining up with TRBD1. CDR3 in amino acids: CASSEKGRGPGGYTF. In DNA, the CDR3 is TGTGCCAGCAGTGAAAAGGGCAGGGGGCCTGGTGGCTACACCTTC. The entire variable domain, with the rest obtained from reference TRBV2 and TRBJ1-2, is as follows: EPEVTQTPSHQVTQMGQEVILRCVPISNHLYFYWYRQILGQKVEFLVSFYNNEISEKSEIFDDQFSVERPDGSNFTLKIRSTKLEDSAMYFCASSEKGRGPGGYTFGSGTRLTVV.